This TCR beta chain was recovered during a study of cytomegalovirus exposure and HLA in healthy donors (TCRdb year 2017). About the study as a whole: In an earlier analysis of approximately 640 of the donors, approximately 300 Gb of sequence data and approximately 120 million unique TCR beta sequences from 150 million to 200 million T cells were reported. In a later analysis, previously published TCR beta repertoires from 666 donors were re-analyzed and high-resolution HLA genotyping was added so that TCR occurrence patterns could be studied. An earlier analysis of several hundred of the donors applied high-throughput TCR beta sequencing to assess whether each TCR beta V gene segment acted as functional or pseudogenic. Approximately 300 gigabases of sequencing data and approximately 92 million unique TCR sequences made up an early release that covered about 640 HLA-typed donors. Along with the approximately 650-subject first cohort, a separate validation cohort of over a hundred different subjects was used. Among about 410 genotyped donors of the cohort, an average of roughly 230,000 unique TCR beta nucleotide sequences was sequenced per donor, of which 15% to 20% were non-productive. To predict cytomegalovirus infection status, the study brought together high-throughput TCR immunosequencing, statistical association of individual TCRs with disease status, and machine learning. Class I and class II HLA loci were covered by the typing at four-digit resolution. Typing coverage differed by locus: A, B, C, DRB1 and DQB1 were typed in about 620-630 donors, DQA1 in approximately 520, DPA1 in 600 to 610, and DPB1 in around 440. A later genetic analysis took genome-wide SNP genotypes for about 65% of the roughly 670 donors and used that subset as a discovery cohort. The study used immunosequencing to profile the T cell repertoires of 670 or so subjects and linked those repertoires to cytomegalovirus serostatus. Of the roughly 400 genotyped donors, roughly 85% fell in the genetic ancestry cluster associated with self-reported Caucasian donors. Rather than using new phenotypic data, the later analysis identified candidate immune exposures from TCR beta sequences and from how often those sequences occurred across donors. Several DR-DQ haplotypes were handled as single units for association and clustering because linkage in the cohort was strong. Alongside the repertoire data, information on donor age, sex, ethnicity and CMV serostatus was compiled. Every discovery cohort repertoire had been produced on one sequencing platform. The study aimed to test whether cataloging public T cell receptors could reveal signatures of past pathogen exposure. General findings and caveats noted by the study authors: The classifier was reported to diagnose cytomegalovirus status with high specificity and sensitivity in both the original cohort and the validation cohort. Across donors, most TCR sequences were observed very rarely, whereas some public TCRs were present in many individuals. A later analysis found that HLA-associated TCR beta chains were more clonally expanded and had lower generation probabilities than equally common non-associated chains. An association between a missense DCLRE1C variant and V-gene and J-gene trimming of TCR beta chains was found in a later genetic analysis and replicated in an independent cohort. Compared with the roughly 700-donor mean, donors in an Asian-associated ancestry cluster had fewer N-insertions in productive TCRs, according to a later genetic analysis. In a later analysis, 15,000 to 20,000 TCR beta sequences were associated with specific HLA alleles at a false discovery rate of 0.05. Linkage disequilibrium might explain the correlated functional status among segregating V segments, but an unknown experimental factor could not be ruled out. This cohort had only TCR beta chains sequenced, and the lack of alpha or paired-chain data limited which features could be detected. In vitro tests confirmed that a few of the cytomegalovirus-associated TCR beta chains recognize cytomegalovirus antigens. For the cohort, immune exposure information was limited to CMV serostatus. According to a later analysis, TCR association rates differed among HLA loci, with DRB1 alleles showing the most associated TCRs and HLA-C alleles showing the fewest. According to the authors, the approach could potentially be generalized to other disease states and immunological phenotypes. Some IMGT-functional V segments, including TRBV6-2 and TRBV6-3, could not be distinguished by the 87-base-pair reads and were therefore excluded. A further reported finding was that TCR beta sequences accurately predicted the HLA-A and HLA-B alleles for most subjects in the first cohort. A group of highly shared sequence variants was considered likely to be a technical artifact of the sequencing pipeline. The study gave a list of under 200 TCR beta chains associated with cytomegalovirus. In a later analysis, several top co-occurrence clusters were reported to appear linked to parvovirus B19, influenza, CMV and Epstein-Barr virus. According to a later analysis, most CMV-associated TCR beta chains appeared to be HLA-restricted, and the HLA associations seemed to be driven largely by CMV exposure. When HLA alleles, especially DR and DQ, strongly co-occurred, attributing TCR associations to individual alleles was difficult. The presence/absence analyses assumed that sequencing depth was roughly uniform across donors, and that assumption may not be true. Because counts were too low, roughly 18 rarely observed V segments, including chromosome 9 orphons, were left out of the earlier analysis of 587 of the donors. HLA typing was unavailable for some donors at each locus, so association tests used only the typed subset. In an earlier analysis of about 600 of the donors, most TCR beta V segments appeared in productive rearrangements about 87% or about 30% of the time, broadly matching IMGT annotations.

The cohort comprised some 730 healthy bone marrow donors. At the time of sampling, all cohort members were nominally healthy, though unrecorded immune exposures were likely present. The donor tested CMV seronegative and was one of the 352 seronegative cohort members. Every donor gave a peripheral blood sample, and the peripheral blood mononuclear cells from that sample were used for TCR beta sequencing. The Qiagen DNeasy Blood Extraction Kit was used to extract genomic DNA from the blood cell samples. The library came from the immunoSEQ multiplex PCR assay. The multiplex PCR relied on a mix of 60 forward primers for TCR Vbeta segments and 13 reverse primers for TCR Jbeta segments. The CDR3 region of rearranged TCR beta genes was amplified from genomic DNA with a multiplex PCR assay. Amplified TCR beta libraries were sequenced as 87-base-pair reads on the Illumina HiSeq System. The authors processed their data as follows. A later analysis tallied roughly 76 million unique TCR beta chains across the 650 to 750 repertoires, and roughly 11 million of those chains were shared by two or more donors. To remove PCR and sequencing errors, raw reads were error-corrected and collapsed into unique sequences using a nearest-neighbor algorithm that merged closely related sequences. To assign V, D and J gene segments, CDR3 sequences were aligned to IMGT reference sequences. Each retained sequence needed at least a six-nucleotide match to both a V gene segment and a J gene segment. A rearrangement was called productive if the CDR3 had no stop codons and remained in frame with V and J, and every other rearrangement was called non-productive. CDR3 was defined according to IMGT convention as the region running from the second conserved V-encoded cysteine to the conserved J-encoded phenylalanine. The earlier analysis of about 590 of the donors excluded sequences that lacked an unambiguous match to a single V gene segment. In an earlier analysis of approximately 610 of the donors, V segments were called functional above 56.7% productive rearrangements and were called segregating when the between-donor standard deviation exceeded 5%. A statistical classification framework was developed to diagnose cytomegalovirus status using the catalog of TCR beta chain sequences. In a later analysis, V and J genes were assigned by comparing TCR nucleotide sequences against IMGT/GENE-DB human TR gene sequences. In a later analysis, CDR3 sequences and most-parsimonious VDJ recombination scenarios were assigned using the TCRdist pipeline. A later analysis defined each TCR beta chain by its CDR3 amino acid sequence plus V-gene family, and excluded reads lacking a unique V-gene family. In a later analysis, around 600 highly shared, low-generation-probability nucleotide sequences were removed to address suspected cross-contamination and a sequencing artifact. A later analysis calculated a clonal expansion index for each public chain from normalized within-repertoire ranks of inferred template counts. In a later analysis, generation probabilities were computed with a VDJ recombination model fitted to out-of-frame rearrangements, and the resulting probabilities were checked against IGoR. In a later analysis, hypergeometric tests were used to score TCR-TCR, TCR-HLA and TCR-CMV co-occurrence, with a repertoire-size bias correction applied to TCR pairs. False discovery rates were estimated in a later analysis by permuting HLA or CMV assignments 20 times. A later analysis grouped co-occurring TCRs with DBSCAN, adding TCRdist sequence similarity when clustering within HLA-allele-positive subsets. Repertoires with fewer than 30,000 or more than 120,000 public chains were left out of co-occurrence clustering, as were about five repertoires with anomalous nucleotide sharing. What TCRdb holds here is the immuneACCESS table cut down to in-frame rearrangements. Part of the clones is not present; checked against another copy, under half of the missing clones reflect an unresolved V gene, and the others are unexplained. For V, J and clone size, that table is used; D and trimming come from the DNA. The sample table shows 63,000 or so clones, and around four fifths are seen once. Of the sample, less than 5% falls within the top ten clones.

Notes on this clone: The specificity of this receptor is unknown. No much larger clone is present one base from it, and per-base qualities are unavailable.

V is clipped by 2 bases and J by 6 bases, and the sequence between their germline boundaries is 13 bases long. Including cysteine and phenylalanine, the CDR3 has 14 amino acids. Only the CDR3 region is kept as DNA, spanning 42 bases read in frame from base 1. In the germline V gene (reference sequence), CDR1 corresponds to GTSNPN and CDR2 to SVGIG. The TCR originated in a woman aged 25 to 45 in good health and CMV-seronegative. The V and J genes are TRBV30 and TRBJ1-4, with an unclear D gene assignment. Material: PBMCs. The CDR3 loop reads CAWSYSGAHEKLFF. The base sequence is TGTGCCTGGAGTTACTCGGGAGCCCATGAAAAACTGTTTTTT.